One T cell receptor beta chain is described in this entry. Antigen specificity is unknown. This specimen belongs to a study of T cell responses to AZD1222 COVID-19 vaccine. Whole-study results and caveats: No repertoire was sampled before or during the peak T cell response, only after it.

Produced via immunoSEQ multiplex PCR; TCRdb's table is partial and in-frame only. Here the sample spans about 140,000 clones, 80% to 90% being singletons. Trimming removed 8 bases from V and 3 bases from J, with 11 bases in between. The CDR3 runs to 12 residues. The chain is built from TRBV12-3 or TRBV12-4 and TRBJ2-7, with D perhaps matching TRBD1 (7 bases). Here the sequenced sample was peripheral blood, taken on day 0 of AZD1222 vaccination. This receptor was taken from an adult in good health. CDR3 protein: CASAGQFYEQYF. The CDR3 coding sequence is TGTGCCAGCGCGGGACAGTTCTACGAGCAGTACTTC.